This T cell receptor (beta chain) stems from a study of T cells in Graves' hyperthyroidism and ophthalmopathy. The investigators amplified TCR beta CDR3 regions from RNA transcripts. A set of HTBI primers served as the primers for a first-round RT-PCR of the TCR CDR3. TCRdb passed the multiplex PCR reads through MiXCR, listing each CDR3 protein once. The data show approximately 410,000 distinct CDR3 sequences, approximately 14% seen once. In this sample, this clonotype turned up many times. Active moderate-to-severe ophthalmopathy, Clinical Activity Score at least 3, NOSPECS at least 4, under 3 months' duration. Uncontrolled infection, other autoimmune disease, pregnancy or lactation led to exclusion. Diagnosis relied on clinical symptoms, serum thyroxine and TRAb, thyroid ultrasound and orbital computed tomography. Looked up from germline, CDR1 is KGHDR and CDR2 is SFDVKD. The CDR3 loop spans 14 amino acids. The V end was cut by 4 bases, the J end by 5 bases, with 13 bases between.

The sequence derives from a man between 18 and 29 years old with Graves' ophthalmopathy. Sequenced: blood. The V call is TRBV24-1, the J call TRBJ2-5; no clear D gene. The CDR3 reads CATSDRLDAETQYF. The CDR3 DNA reads TGTGCCACCAGTGACAGACTTGACGCGGAGACCCAGTACTTC.